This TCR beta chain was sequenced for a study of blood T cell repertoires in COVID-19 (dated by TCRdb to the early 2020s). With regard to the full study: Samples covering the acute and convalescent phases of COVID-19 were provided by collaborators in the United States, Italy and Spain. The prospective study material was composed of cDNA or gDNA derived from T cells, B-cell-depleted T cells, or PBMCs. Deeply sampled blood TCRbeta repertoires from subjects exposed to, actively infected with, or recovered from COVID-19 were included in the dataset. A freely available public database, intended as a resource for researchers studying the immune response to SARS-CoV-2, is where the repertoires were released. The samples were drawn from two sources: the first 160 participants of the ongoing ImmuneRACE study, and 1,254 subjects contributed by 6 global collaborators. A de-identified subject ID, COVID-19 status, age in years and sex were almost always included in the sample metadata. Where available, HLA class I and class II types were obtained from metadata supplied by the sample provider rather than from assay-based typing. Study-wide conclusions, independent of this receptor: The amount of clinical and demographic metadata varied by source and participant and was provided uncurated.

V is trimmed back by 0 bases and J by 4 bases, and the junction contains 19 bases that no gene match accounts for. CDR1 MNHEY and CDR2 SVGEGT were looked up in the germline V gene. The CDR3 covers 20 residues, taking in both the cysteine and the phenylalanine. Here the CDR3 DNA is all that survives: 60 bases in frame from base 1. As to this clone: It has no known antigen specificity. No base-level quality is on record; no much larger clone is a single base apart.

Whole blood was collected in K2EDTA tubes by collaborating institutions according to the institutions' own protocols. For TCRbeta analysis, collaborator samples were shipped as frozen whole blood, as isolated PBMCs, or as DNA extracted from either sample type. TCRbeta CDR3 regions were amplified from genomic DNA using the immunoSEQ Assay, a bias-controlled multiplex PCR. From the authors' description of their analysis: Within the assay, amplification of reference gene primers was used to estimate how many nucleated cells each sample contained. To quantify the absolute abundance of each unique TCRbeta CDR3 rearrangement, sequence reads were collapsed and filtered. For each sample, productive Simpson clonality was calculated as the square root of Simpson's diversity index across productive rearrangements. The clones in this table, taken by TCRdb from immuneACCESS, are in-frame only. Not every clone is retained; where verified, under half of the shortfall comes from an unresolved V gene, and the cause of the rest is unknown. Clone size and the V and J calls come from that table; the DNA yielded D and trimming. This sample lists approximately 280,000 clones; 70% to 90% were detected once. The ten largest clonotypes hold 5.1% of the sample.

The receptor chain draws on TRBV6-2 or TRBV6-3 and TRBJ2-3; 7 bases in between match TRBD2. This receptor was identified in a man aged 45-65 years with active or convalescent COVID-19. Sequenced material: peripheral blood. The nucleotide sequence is TGTGCCAGCAGTTACTCGATGTTCGGGTGGCGGGAGACGGTCCCAGATACGCAGTATTTT. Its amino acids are CASSYSMFGWRETVPDTQYF.